These T cell receptor beta chains were read from a single sample in a study of control samples from healthy donors and cancer patients. Repertoires were generated with immunoSEQ multiplex PCR, while TCRdb's copy carries only in-frame clones and drops some. The table lists some 150,000 clones, approximately 91% of them singletons. Material: blood. Receptors originate from a man younger than 40 in good health. The CDR3 runs from the conserved cysteine through the conserved F or W. A D gene is named only where the DNA matches it firmly. A clone size is listed for some rows: how often the clone was seen (once, few, many), or a class if it is expanded.

.	TRBV27	.	TRBJ2-3	13	TGTGCCAGCCAGGCTTATAGCACAGATACGCAGTATTTT	CASQAYSTDTQYF
.	TRBV6-2/TRBV6-3	.	TRBJ1-1	12	TGTGCCAGCAGTTACCCGAACACTGAAGCTTTCTTT	CASSYPNTEAFF
TRBD1	TRBV29-1	.	TRBJ2-7	13	TGCAGCGTGATGACAGGGGTTCGGGGCGAGCAGTACTTC	CSVMTGVRGEQYF
TRBD2	TRBV27	.	TRBJ2-3	16	TGTGCCAGCAGTTTATATGCGAGCGGGGGGCCAGATACGCAGTATTTT	CASSLYASGGPDTQYF
.	TRBV20-1	.	TRBJ1-2	11	TGCAGTGCTAGATTGGGATTTGGCTACACCTTC	CSARLGFGYTF
.	TRBV2	once	TRBJ1-1	14	TGTGCCAGCAGTGAAGGACAACAGAACACTGAAGCTTTCTTT	CASSEGQQNTEAFF
.	TRBV5-1	.	TRBJ1-2	17	TGCGCCAGCAGCTCGCGGGCAGGATCCCCGGGCAATGACGGCTACACCTTC	CASSSRAGSPGNDGYTF
.	TRBV6-1	.	TRBJ1-5	13	TGTGCCAGCAGTGAAGCTGGCGGTCAGCCCCAGCATTTT	CASSEAGGQPQHF
.	TRBV2	.	TRBJ1-3	14	TGTGCCAGCAGTGAACCCGGGGCCGGAAACACCATATATTTT	CASSEPGAGNTIYF
.	TRBV24-1	once	TRBJ2-1	14	TGTGCCACCAGTGCCGCGGGGGCTTACAATGAGCAGTTCTTC	CATSAAGAYNEQFF
TRBD2	TRBV2	.	TRBJ2-3	14	TGTGCCAGCAGTCTTGGACTAGCGGGGGATACGCAGTATTTT	CASSLGLAGDTQYF
.	TRBV29-1	.	TRBJ1-1	13	TGCAGCGTTGCGGGACGGTTGAACACTGAAGCTTTCTTT	CSVAGRLNTEAFF
.	TRBV4-1	.	TRBJ2-3	15	TGCGCCAGCAGTCGAGGAGGGGAGAGCACAGATACGCAGTATTTT	CASSRGGESTDTQYF
.	TRBV11-2	.	TRBJ1-6	15	TGTGCCAGCAGCCGGCTGAGCTCCTATAATTCACCCCTCCACTTT	CASSRLSSYNSPLHF
.	TRBV7-6	.	TRBJ1-1	15	TGTGCCAGCAGCATTGGGACAACGGGGGGCACTGAAGCTTTCTTT	CASSIGTTGGTEAFF
.	TRBV28	.	TRBJ2-2	16	TGTGCCAGCAGTACACAACAAAAGCAAGACACCGGGGAGCTGTTTTTT	CASSTQQKQDTGELFF
.	TRBV5-1	once	TRBJ1-1	15	TGCGCCAGCAGCTTGGCCGGGGGTATGAACACTGAAGCTTTCTTT	CASSLAGGMNTEAFF
.	TRBV21-1	.	TRBJ1-4	16	TGTGCCAGCAGCTCACGATTAACAGGGGCTTATGAAAAACTGTTTTTT	CASSSRLTGAYEKLFF
.	TRBV5-8	.	TRBJ2-2	17	TGTGCCAGCAGCTACTCTTCGGACACAGTCAACACCGGGGAGCTGTTTTTT	CASSYSSDTVNTGELFF
TRBD2	TRBV24-1	.	TRBJ2-5	15	TGTGCCACCAGTGTCGGGGGGGACCCCCAAGAGACCCAGTACTTC	CATSVGGDPQETQYF
.	TRBV7-6	.	TRBJ1-6	17	TGTGCCAGCAGCTCCGACACTTACCCCTCCTATAATTCACCCCTCCACTTT	CASSSDTYPSYNSPLHF
.	TRBV7-8	.	TRBJ1-2	15	TGTGCCAGCAGCTTAGCGAGGGGGGGCGCCCATGGCTACACCTTC	CASSLARGGAHGYTF
.	TRBV7-2	.	TRBJ1-1	13	TGTGCCAGCAGCCCTCAAGTTAAGGGGGAAGCTTTCTTT	CASSPQVKGEAFF
.	TRBV19	.	TRBJ2-2	13	TGTGCCAGTAGTATAACTGGGATTCGGGAGCTGTTTTTT	CASSITGIRELFF
TRBD1	TRBV19	.	TRBJ1-6	17	TGTGCCAGTAGTATTGGGGGGCTTGGGACAGCTCATTCACCCCTCCACTTT	CASSIGGLGTAHSPLHF
.	TRBV5-6	.	TRBJ1-1	14	TGTGCCAGCAGCCTGGGGCCTATGAACACTGAAGCTTTCTTT	CASSLGPMNTEAFF
TRBD1	TRBV5-6	.	TRBJ1-2	14	TGTGCCAGCAGCTGGGACAGGGTGCTATATGGCTACACCTTC	CASSWDRVLYGYTF
.	TRBV9	.	TRBJ2-7	14	TGTGCCAGCAGCGTAGGACAGGCCAGCTACGAGCAGTACTTC	CASSVGQASYEQYF
.	TRBV7-9	.	TRBJ1-2	14	TGTGCCAGCAGCTTAGAGACAGAGTACTATGGCTACACCTTC	CASSLETEYYGYTF
TRBD1	TRBV2	.	TRBJ1-5	15	TGTGCCAGCAGTGACGATACAGGGGGGGGTCAGCCCCAGCATTTT	CASSDDTGGGQPQHF
TRBD2	TRBV7-2	.	TRBJ2-1	16	TGTGCCAGCAGCCGTAGACCCGGGACTAGTAACAATGAGCAGTTCTTC	CASSRRPGTSNNEQFF
TRBD1	TRBV27	.	TRBJ2-1	15	TGTGCCAGCAGTCTCTCACAGGGGCTTTACAATGAGCAGTTCTTC	CASSLSQGLYNEQFF
.	TRBV12-5	once	TRBJ1-2	13	TGTGCTAGTGGTTCCCTGGACAGCTATGGCTACACCTTC	CASGSLDSYGYTF
.	TRBV5-8	.	TRBJ2-3	15	TGTGCCAGCAGCGCAGGACACTTAATCACAGATACGCAGTATTTT	CASSAGHLITDTQYF
.	TRBV6-6	.	TRBJ1-3	16	TGTGCCAGCAGTTCCCCCGACAGGCTCTCTGGAAACACCATATATTTT	CASSSPDRLSGNTIYF
.	TRBV27	.	TRBJ2-1	17	TGTGCCAGCAGTTTATCAGTGGGGGGCCTCTCCTACAATGAGCAGTTCTTC	CASSLSVGGLSYNEQFF
TRBD2	TRBV18	once	TRBJ2-3	15	TGTGCCAGCTCACCAAGAGCGGGGGGGGCAGATACGCAGTATTTT	CASSPRAGGADTQYF
.	TRBV5-5	.	TRBJ2-1	16	TGTGCCAGCAGCTCGCCGGGGACACCCACCTACAATGAGCAGTTCTTC	CASSSPGTPTYNEQFF
.	TRBV28	.	TRBJ2-3	15	TGTGCCAGCAGTGCGTCTGGGGTAGCGACAGATACGCAGTATTTT	CASSASGVATDTQYF
TRBD2	TRBV12-3/TRBV12-4	.	TRBJ2-2	13	TGTGCCAGCAGAGGGCTAGCGGGGGGGGAGCTGTTTTTT	CASRGLAGGELFF
.	TRBV6-5	.	TRBJ2-3	14	TGTGCCAGCAGAAGACAGACGCGCACAGATACGCAGTATTTT	CASRRQTRTDTQYF
.	TRBV30	once	TRBJ1-4	14	TGTGCCTGGAGTGTACCTCAGAAAGGTGAAAAACTGTTTTTT	CAWSVPQKGEKLFF
.	TRBV11-2	.	TRBJ1-2	14	TGTGCCAGCAGCTCCGGGGGGGGTCGCTATGGCTACACCTTC	CASSSGGGRYGYTF
.	TRBV27	.	TRBJ2-3	17	TGTGCCAGCAGTCCCTCTGGCGGACTCCCAAGCACAGATACGCAGTATTTT	CASSPSGGLPSTDTQYF
.	TRBV4-1	.	TRBJ2-7	15	TGCGCCAGCAGCCAAGATGGCGGGGTGATCTACGAGCAGTACTTC	CASSQDGGVIYEQYF
.	TRBV30	.	TRBJ1-2	10	TGTGCCTGGAATGGGGATGGCTACACCTTC	CAWNGDGYTF
.	TRBV5-1	.	TRBJ1-6	19	TGCGCCAGCAGCTTGGGGGATCGAAATAAAGGACCGCCGAATTCACCCCTCCACTTT	CASSLGDRNKGPPNSPLHF
.	TRBV24-1	.	TRBJ2-3	13	TGTGCCACCAGTGTAAGGGGCCTCGCCACGCAGTATTTT	CATSVRGLATQYF
.	TRBV7-9	.	TRBJ1-4	11	TGTGCCAGCAGCGTGAATGAAAAACTGTTTTTT	CASSVNEKLFF
.	TRBV7-3	.	TRBJ1-6	14	TGTGCCAGCAGCATTACAGGGTCCGATTCACCCCTCCACTTT	CASSITGSDSPLHF
.	TRBV14	few	TRBJ1-1	13	TGTGCCAGCAGGGAAAATATGAACACTGAAGCTTTCTTT	CASRENMNTEAFF
.	TRBV5-1	.	TRBJ1-1	14	TGCGCCAGCAGCTTGTCCACCAGGAACACTGAAGCTTTCTTT	CASSLSTRNTEAFF
.	TRBV19	.	TRBJ1-1	14	TGTGCCAGTAGTCCCCTGGCCGGGCTAGGTGAAGCTTTCTTT	CASSPLAGLGEAFF
.	TRBV6-5	.	TRBJ2-7	13	TGTGCCAGCAGCCAAACAAATTTCCACGAGCAGTACTTC	CASSQTNFHEQYF
.	TRBV1	.	TRBJ2-7	18	TGCACCAGCAGCTTACCCGGACAGGCGTCCTTTTATCGGGACGAGCAGTACTTC	CTSSLPGQASFYRDEQYF
.	TRBV6-5	once	TRBJ2-1	15	TGTGCCAGCAGTTACTCGGGGGGTCCCTACAATGAGCAGTTCTTC	CASSYSGGPYNEQFF